What follows are 12 T cell receptor beta chains derived from one specimen sequenced in a study of shared clonotypes between healthy human individuals (dated by TCRdb to 2020 to 2021). Library preparation employed the immunoSEQ multiplex PCR assay. TCRdb took over this immuneACCESS table, retaining in-frame rearrangements with V and J assigned. Such tables are incomplete; in checked studies, under half of the missing clones stem from an unresolved V gene, and the remainder is unexplained. Within this sample are about 2 million clones, with about 95% of them counted one time only. About 1.1% of the sample goes to the ten largest clones. CD8 naive samples consisted of CD45RO-negative cells that were positively selected for CCR7, yielding a CD45RA+CCR7+ population without TemRA cells. The specimen sequenced was naive CD8+ T cells sorted from blood. Interpreted using the paper, the cell subset or site label stands for: CD45RA+CCR7+. Receptors originate from a man younger than 35 in good health.

This chain links TRBV27 with TRBJ1-6, with D perhaps matching TRBD1 (5 bases). The CDR3 consists of 15 residues. Per the germline V gene, CDR1 is MNHEY and CDR2 is SMNVEV (reference sequence). V lost 7 bases and J 7 bases, leaving 17 bases between the germline ends. The DNA for the CDR3 is TGTGCCAGCAAGTTGGGCGCAGGGTTCAATTCACCCCTCCACTTT. Protein product: CASKLGAGFNSPLHF.

The chain couples TRBV28 to TRBJ2-1, with a tentative D call TRBD1 (6 bases). The germline V gene encodes CDR1 MDHEN and CDR2 SYDVKM. Trimming left V 5 bases short and J 7 bases short, with 21 bases between. CDR3 length equals 16 residues. CDR3 nucleotides: TGTGCCAGCAGTCGCTACAGGGAAGGAGCTTGGAATGAGCAGTTCTTC. Translating gives CASSRYREGAWNEQFF.

The chain recombines TRBV5-4 with TRBJ2-3, with 8 bases matching TRBD2. Germline V gene lookup returns CDR1 SGHNT and CDR2 YYREEE (reference sequence). The CDR3 covers 17 residues. The ends lost 0 bases at V and 6 bases at J; junction bases unmatched: 12. CDR3 coding DNA: TGTGCCAGCAGCTTGGCCCGGGAGGGAGTGGCCGGGGATACGCAGTATTTT. This codes for CASSLAREGVAGDTQYF.

This clone was seen a single time. This chain's CDR3 is CASSDSARRYTYEQYF. In nucleotides, the CDR3 is TGTGCCAGCAGTGATTCCGCCAGGCGATACACCTACGAGCAGTACTTC. The rearrangement joins TRBV6-1 to TRBJ2-7; D uncertain. This CDR3 has 16 amino acids. V gave up 3 bases and J gave up 2 bases, with 17 bases separating them. Germline assignment: CDR1 MNHNS and CDR2 SASEGT.

The chain is built from TRBV11-2 and TRBJ2-1; no firm D call. Trimming took 2 bases from V and 6 from J, leaving 8 bases between them. Germline CDR1 and CDR2: SGHAT and FQNNGV. The CDR3 contains 13 residues. As DNA, the CDR3 is TGTGCCAGCAGCTTAACTGTGGGCAATGAGCAGTTCTTC. Its protein product is CASSLTVGNEQFF.

This clone appeared a few times. The V call is TRBV5-6, the J call TRBJ2-7, with D perhaps TRBD2 (6 bases). V lost 6 bases, J lost 4 bases, and 20 bases lay in between. This CDR3 has 15 residues. Germline V gives CDR1 SGHDT, CDR2 YYEEEE. The CDR3 is CASTPGAGWVYEQYF. CDR3 DNA: TGTGCCAGCACCCCTGGGGCGGGATGGGTTTACGAGCAGTACTTC. The variable domain in full, completed from reference TRBV5-6 and TRBJ2-7, reads DAGVTQSPTHLIKTRGQQVTLRCSPKSGHDTVSWYQQALGQGPQFIFQYYEEEERQRGNFPDRFSGHQFPNYSSELNVNALLLGDSALYLCASTPGAGWVYEQYFGPGTRLTVT.

The chain combines TRBV6-5 with TRBJ2-1; 9 positions agree with TRBD1. The CDR3 covers 14 residues. The germline CDR1 and CDR2 sequences are MNHEY and SVGAGI. Trimming took 2 bases from V and 7 from J; bases not matched to a gene: 3. The CDR3 sequence: CASSYTGGTNEQFF. CDR3 nucleotide sequence: TGTGCCAGCAGTTACACAGGGGGCACAAATGAGCAGTTCTTC.

On this clone: In the same sample, other DNA sequences code for this CDR3. The chain carries TRBV4-1 and TRBJ1-4; 7 bases are shared with TRBD1. Germline CDR1 is MGHRA and CDR2 is YSYEKL. The CDR3 contains 14 residues. The junction had 7 bases not matched to a gene; V was cut back by 4 bases and J by 8 bases. The CDR3 protein is CASSRRDRDEKLFF. CDR3 in DNA: TGCGCCAGCAGCCGCCGGGACAGAGACGAAAAACTGTTTTTT.

The genes are TRBV19 and TRBJ1-4; D is uncertain. V lost 5 bases and J 2 bases, leaving 9 bases between the germline ends. The germline V gene has CDR1 LNHDA and CDR2 SQIVND (reference sequence). The CDR3 covers 14 residues. Here the CDR3 reads CASSPRRTNEKLFF. DNA for the CDR3: TGTGCCAGTAGTCCGAGACGGACTAATGAAAAACTGTTTTTT.

This sequence joins TRBV27 and TRBJ2-5; possible D gene TRBD1, 5 bases. The CDR3 sequence is 13 residues long. The germline gives CDR1 MNHEY, CDR2 SMNVEV (reference sequence). Trimming removed 4 bases from V and 4 bases from J, with 10 bases in between. CDR3 bases: TGTGCCAGCAGTTCCAGGGTTGGAGAGACCCAGTACTTC. This translates into CASSSRVGETQYF.

V is TRBV7-9 and J is TRBJ2-7; no firm D call. Germline CDR1 is SEHNR and CDR2 is FQNEAQ (reference sequence). There are 13 residues in the CDR3. The V end was cut by 7 bases, the J end by 3 bases, with 13 bases between. CDR3 in DNA: TGTGCCAGCACCCCAGGTAGTGGCTACGAGCAGTACTTC. Amino acid sequence: CASTPGSGYEQYF.

The genes are TRBV9 and TRBJ2-5, with D perhaps matching TRBD2 (7 bases). Germline V CDR1 and CDR2: SGDLS, YYNGEE. This CDR3 spans 15 amino acids. Trimming took off 4 bases at V and 2 bases at J, with 15 bases between the two ends. The chain's CDR3 is CASSLGGGPQETQYF. CDR3 bases: TGTGCCAGCAGCCTAGGGGGAGGGCCACAAGAGACCCAGTACTTC. Variable domain in full (rest from reference TRBV9 and TRBJ2-5): DSGVTQTPKHLITATGQRVTLRCSPRSGDLSVYWYQQSLDQGLQFLIQYYNGEERAKGNILERFSAQQFPDLHSELNLSSLELGDSALYFCASSLGGGPQETQYFGPGTRLLVL.